The subject of this entry is one T cell receptor (beta chain). Its target is unknown. This specimen belongs to a study of T cell repertoires in cytomegalovirus infection. This CDR3 is built from 12 residues. V was clipped by 5 bases and J by 6 bases, with 10 bases between them. Germline V CDR1 and CDR2: SGHVS, FQNEAQ. TCRdb re-called the reads through MiXCR, storing one row per CDR3 protein. In the table there are around 750,000 distinct CDR3 sequences, over 25% of which are singletons. The chain combines TRBV7-8 with TRBJ2-5, with D uncertain. Sequencing was performed on cultured CD8+ T cells from PBMCs, taken from culture after CMV antigen stimulation. The receptor comes from a human donor in good health (CMV status not recorded). Some clones in this sample may be carry-over from other donors' samples. CDR3 sequence: CASSVSHQTQYF. The CDR3, as DNA: TGTGCCAGCAGCGTAAGCCATCAGACCCAGTACTTC. The variable domain in full, with the rest retrieved from reference TRBV7-8 and TRBJ2-5, is GAGVSQSPRYKVAKRGQDVALRCDPISGHVSLFWYQQALGQGPEFLTYFQNEAQLDKSGLPSDRFFAERPEGSVSTLKIQRTQQEDSAVYLCASSVSHQTQYFGPGTRLLVL.